This is a list of T cell receptor beta chains from one sample in a study of blood T cells in healthy people across ages. TCRdb used MiXCR to reprocess the 5' RACE reads, holding one entry per CDR3 protein. The table has 1.5 million to 2 million distinct CDR3 sequences, around half seen once. The sequenced material came from blood. The receptors come from a woman aged 40-49 years in good health. Each CDR3 is given with its conserved first and last residue. The D gene is left open where the match is weak. The size field is filled for only some rows; it gives once, few, many or a size class.

v_gene: TRBV6-5
j_gene: TRBJ1-5
abundance: NA
d_gene: NA
CDR3aa: CASRKPGGNQPQHF
CDR3nt: TGTGCCAGCAGAAAGCCAGGGGGCAATCAGCCCCAGCATTTT

v_gene: TRBV9
j_gene: TRBJ1-4
abundance: NA
d_gene: NA
CDR3aa: CASSVQGHPNEKLFF
CDR3nt: TGTGCCAGCAGCGTACAGGGCCACCCAAATGAAAAACTGTTTTTT

v_gene: TRBV6-2/TRBV6-3
j_gene: TRBJ2-1
abundance: NA
d_gene: TRBD2
CDR3aa: CASSYSGTSGGEYNEQFF
CDR3nt: TGTGCCAGCAGTTACTCCGGGACTAGCGGGGGGGAATACAATGAGCAGTTCTTC

v_gene: TRBV20-1
j_gene: TRBJ1-2
abundance: NA
d_gene: TRBD1
CDR3aa: CSARGSGTAYYGYTF
CDR3nt: TGCAGTGCTAGAGGATCCGGGACAGCGTACTATGGCTACACCTTC

v_gene: TRBV5-1
j_gene: TRBJ1-2
abundance: NA
d_gene: NA
CDR3aa: CASSSLAGDYGYTF
CDR3nt: TGCGCCAGCAGCTCCCTGGCGGGGGACTATGGCTACACCTTC

v_gene: TRBV4-3
j_gene: TRBJ2-6
abundance: few
d_gene: NA
CDR3aa: CASSQDLPISGANVLTF
CDR3nt: TGCGCCAGCAGCCAAGATCTCCCCATCTCTGGGGCCAACGTCCTGACTTTC

v_gene: TRBV7-2
j_gene: TRBJ1-1
abundance: NA
d_gene: TRBD1
CDR3aa: CASTPGQGGREAFF
CDR3nt: TGTGCCAGCACTCCCGGACAGGGGGGGAGAGAAGCTTTCTTT

v_gene: TRBV4-3
j_gene: TRBJ2-1
abundance: NA
d_gene: TRBD2
CDR3aa: CASSQGVYGEGQFF
CDR3nt: TGCGCCAGCAGCCAAGGGGTGTATGGGGAGGGACAGTTCTTC

v_gene: TRBV20-1
j_gene: TRBJ2-7
abundance: NA
d_gene: NA
CDR3aa: CSAEQGIRDEQYF
CDR3nt: TGCAGTGCGGAACAGGGTATCCGCGACGAGCAGTACTTC

v_gene: TRBV28
j_gene: TRBJ2-7
abundance: few
d_gene: NA
CDR3aa: CASHSGVGDLSYEQYF
CDR3nt: TGTGCCAGCCACTCCGGGGTGGGGGATTTATCCTACGAGCAGTACTTC

v_gene: TRBV3-1
j_gene: TRBJ2-3
abundance: NA
d_gene: NA
CDR3aa: CASSLQNSTDTQYF
CDR3nt: TGTGCCAGCAGCCTCCAGAACTCCACAGATACGCAGTATTTT

v_gene: TRBV28
j_gene: TRBJ2-7
abundance: NA
d_gene: TRBD1
CDR3aa: CASSIDRVGIEQYF
CDR3nt: TGTGCCAGCAGCATCGACAGGGTTGGGATCGAGCAGTACTTC

v_gene: TRBV6-5
j_gene: TRBJ2-3
abundance: few
d_gene: TRBD1
CDR3aa: CATRLQGHSTDTQYF
CDR3nt: TGTGCCACACGCCTACAGGGGCATAGCACAGATACGCAGTATTTT

v_gene: TRBV5-8
j_gene: TRBJ1-2
abundance: NA
d_gene: NA
CDR3aa: CARTNMRGYTF
CDR3nt: TGTGCCCGGACCAACATGCGCGGCTACACCTTC

v_gene: TRBV6-1
j_gene: TRBJ2-7
abundance: NA
d_gene: TRBD1
CDR3aa: CASSGGQGQTYEQYF
CDR3nt: TGTGCCAGCTCGGGAGGACAGGGGCAAACCTACGAGCAGTACTTC

v_gene: TRBV20-1
j_gene: TRBJ1-6
abundance: NA
d_gene: NA
CDR3aa: CSARIQGGTDNSPLHF
CDR3nt: TGCAGTGCTAGAATCCAGGGCGGGACGGATAATTCACCCCTCCACTTT

v_gene: TRBV6-1
j_gene: TRBJ2-7
abundance: NA
d_gene: NA
CDR3aa: CASSDRDSSYEQYF
CDR3nt: TGTGCCAGCAGTGACCGGGACTCATCTTACGAGCAGTACTTC

v_gene: TRBV10-3
j_gene: TRBJ1-1
abundance: NA
d_gene: NA
CDR3aa: CAISEQIPNTEAFF
CDR3nt: TGTGCCATCAGTGAACAGATTCCGAACACTGAAGCTTTCTTT

v_gene: TRBV4-1
j_gene: TRBJ1-2
abundance: few
d_gene: NA
CDR3aa: CASSQGRESNYGYTF
CDR3nt: TGCGCCAGCAGCCAAGGGAGAGAATCCAACTATGGCTACACCTTC

v_gene: TRBV4-3
j_gene: TRBJ2-1
abundance: few
d_gene: NA
CDR3aa: CASSQDWAFGEQFF
CDR3nt: TGCGCCAGCAGCCAAGATTGGGCTTTCGGAGAGCAGTTCTTC

v_gene: TRBV6-2/TRBV6-3
j_gene: TRBJ2-3
abundance: NA
d_gene: TRBD2
CDR3aa: CASSDLADITDTQYF
CDR3nt: TGTGCCAGCAGTGATCTAGCGGACATCACAGATACGCAGTATTTT

v_gene: TRBV4-1
j_gene: TRBJ2-3
abundance: NA
d_gene: TRBD2
CDR3aa: CASSHLRTSVGTDTQYF
CDR3nt: TGCGCCAGCAGCCATCTAAGGACTAGCGTGGGGACAGATACGCAGTATTTT

v_gene: TRBV4-3
j_gene: TRBJ2-4
abundance: NA
d_gene: TRBD1
CDR3aa: CASSHQGENIQYF
CDR3nt: TGCGCCAGCAGCCACCAGGGGGAAAACATTCAGTACTTC

v_gene: TRBV12-3/TRBV12-4
j_gene: TRBJ2-5
abundance: NA
d_gene: NA
CDR3aa: CASSPTRRSEQYF
CDR3nt: TGTGCCAGCAGTCCCACTCGTCGGAGTGAGCAGTACTTC

v_gene: TRBV25-1
j_gene: TRBJ2-7
abundance: few
d_gene: NA
CDR3aa: CASSESAAYPPYEQYF
CDR3nt: TGTGCCAGCAGTGAATCGGCAGCCTACCCACCCTACGAGCAGTACTTC

v_gene: TRBV7-3
j_gene: TRBJ2-7
abundance: NA
d_gene: NA
CDR3aa: CASSLRPKLSGSYEQYF
CDR3nt: TGTGCCAGCAGCTTACGACCTAAGTTATCCGGGTCCTACGAGCAGTACTTC

v_gene: TRBV28
j_gene: TRBJ2-6
abundance: NA
d_gene: NA
CDR3aa: CASSYKSEFSGANVLTF
CDR3nt: TGTGCCAGCAGCTACAAGTCCGAATTCTCTGGGGCCAACGTCCTGACTTTC

v_gene: TRBV7-2
j_gene: TRBJ2-3
abundance: many
d_gene: NA
CDR3aa: CASSLEDTQYF
CDR3nt: TGCGCCAGCAGCTTGGAAGATACGCAGTATTTT

v_gene: TRBV18
j_gene: TRBJ2-3
abundance: NA
d_gene: NA
CDR3aa: CASTLGNTDTQYF
CDR3nt: TGTGCCAGCACACTGGGGAACACAGATACGCAGTATTTT

v_gene: TRBV7-2
j_gene: TRBJ2-7
abundance: NA
d_gene: TRBD2
CDR3aa: CASRETSGTPYEQYF
CDR3nt: TGTGCCAGCAGGGAGACTAGCGGGACCCCCTACGAGCAGTACTTC

v_gene: TRBV12-3/TRBV12-4
j_gene: TRBJ1-2
abundance: NA
d_gene: TRBD1
CDR3aa: CAFRGGADGYTF
CDR3nt: TGTGCCTTCAGAGGGGGCGCGGATGGCTACACCTTC

v_gene: TRBV27
j_gene: TRBJ2-6
abundance: NA
d_gene: NA
CDR3aa: CASSPYGAGANVLTF
CDR3nt: TGTGCCAGCAGCCCCTATGGAGCTGGGGCCAACGTCCTGACTTTC

v_gene: TRBV29-1
j_gene: TRBJ2-3
abundance: few
d_gene: NA
CDR3aa: CSVAQQGGIDTQYF
CDR3nt: TGCAGCGTCGCACAACAGGGTGGAATTGATACGCAGTATTTT

v_gene: TRBV29-1
j_gene: TRBJ2-7
abundance: NA
d_gene: NA
CDR3aa: CSVLKLDGNRYEQYF
CDR3nt: TGCAGCGTTCTTAAACTGGACGGGAATAGGTACGAGCAGTACTTC

v_gene: TRBV7-9
j_gene: TRBJ2-5
abundance: once
d_gene: NA
CDR3aa: CASSSRQEETQYF
CDR3nt: TGTGCCAGCAGCTCTCGACAGGAGGAGACCCAGTACTTC

v_gene: TRBV5-1
j_gene: TRBJ2-1
abundance: NA
d_gene: TRBD2
CDR3aa: CASSLAVWGQGLAGALNEQFF
CDR3nt: TGCGCCAGCAGCTTGGCGGTCTGGGGGCAGGGACTAGCGGGGGCCCTCAATGAGCAGTTCTTC

v_gene: TRBV5-1
j_gene: TRBJ2-5
abundance: NA
d_gene: TRBD2
CDR3aa: CASSPRIAGSSETQYF
CDR3nt: TGCGCCAGCAGCCCCAGGATAGCGGGGAGCAGCGAGACCCAGTACTTC

v_gene: TRBV27
j_gene: TRBJ1-2
abundance: few
d_gene: NA
CDR3aa: CASTINSEWNYGYTF
CDR3nt: TGTGCCAGCACCATAAATTCGGAGTGGAACTATGGCTACACCTTC

v_gene: TRBV6-5
j_gene: TRBJ1-6
abundance: NA
d_gene: NA
CDR3aa: CASSPGTGAENRLHF
CDR3nt: TGTGCCAGCAGTCCAGGAACAGGCGCTGAAAACCGCCTCCACTTT

v_gene: TRBV6-5
j_gene: TRBJ2-3
abundance: few
d_gene: TRBD1
CDR3aa: CASSSLGQGTDTQYF
CDR3nt: TGTGCCAGCAGCTCGTTGGGACAGGGGACAGATACGCAGTATTTT

v_gene: TRBV9
j_gene: TRBJ2-1
abundance: once
d_gene: TRBD1
CDR3aa: CASSVPGQGGDEQFF
CDR3nt: TGTGCCAGCAGCGTACCGGGACAGGGTGGCGATGAGCAGTTCTTC

v_gene: TRBV12-3/TRBV12-4
j_gene: TRBJ2-1
abundance: NA
d_gene: TRBD2
CDR3aa: CASRSGLARQETQFF
CDR3nt: TGTGCCAGCAGATCGGGACTAGCGAGACAAGAGACCCAGTTCTTC

v_gene: TRBV15
j_gene: TRBJ2-3
abundance: NA
d_gene: NA
CDR3aa: CATSRDLIGQTDTQYF
CDR3nt: TGTGCCACCAGCAGAGATCTCATCGGACAGACAGATACGCAGTATTTT

v_gene: TRBV6-5
j_gene: TRBJ2-3
abundance: NA
d_gene: NA
CDR3aa: CASRSSWRDTQYF
CDR3nt: TGTGCCAGCAGGTCTTCCTGGCGGGATACGCAGTATTTT

v_gene: TRBV7-3
j_gene: TRBJ2-3
abundance: few
d_gene: TRBD2
CDR3aa: CASSSRPIAGGIADTQYF
CDR3nt: TGTGCCAGCAGCTCGCGACCAATAGCGGGGGGGATCGCAGATACGCAGTATTTT

v_gene: TRBV6-2/TRBV6-3
j_gene: TRBJ2-1
abundance: NA
d_gene: TRBD2
CDR3aa: CASSTLAHEQFF
CDR3nt: TGTGCCAGCAGTACACTAGCGCATGAGCAGTTCTTC

v_gene: TRBV15
j_gene: TRBJ1-4
abundance: once
d_gene: NA
CDR3aa: CAASRAGAINEKLFF
CDR3nt: TGTGCCGCCAGCAGAGCCGGGGCCATTAATGAAAAACTGTTTTTT

v_gene: TRBV12-3/TRBV12-4
j_gene: TRBJ1-5
abundance: NA
d_gene: TRBD1
CDR3aa: CASRSDRGAQPQHF
CDR3nt: TGTGCCAGCAGGTCGGACAGGGGAGCTCAGCCCCAGCATTTT

v_gene: TRBV20-1
j_gene: TRBJ1-6
abundance: few
d_gene: NA
CDR3aa: CSVQSTQGVQNSPLHF
CDR3nt: TGCAGTGTCCAGTCAACCCAGGGAGTCCAAAATTCACCCCTCCACTTT

v_gene: TRBV25-1
j_gene: TRBJ1-1
abundance: NA
d_gene: NA
CDR3aa: CASSPGLTNTEAFF
CDR3nt: TGTGCCAGCTCCCCCGGACTGACGAACACTGAAGCTTTCTTT